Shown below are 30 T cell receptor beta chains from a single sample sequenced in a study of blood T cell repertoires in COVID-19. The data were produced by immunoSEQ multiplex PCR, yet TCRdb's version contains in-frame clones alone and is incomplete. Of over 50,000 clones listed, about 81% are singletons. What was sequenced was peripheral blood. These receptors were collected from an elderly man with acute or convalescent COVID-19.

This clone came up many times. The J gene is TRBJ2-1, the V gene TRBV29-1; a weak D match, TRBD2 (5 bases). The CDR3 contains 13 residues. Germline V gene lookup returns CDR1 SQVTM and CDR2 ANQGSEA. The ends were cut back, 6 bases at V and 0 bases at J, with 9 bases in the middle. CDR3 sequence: CSVCGSSYNEQFF. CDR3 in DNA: TGCAGCGTCTGTGGGAGCTCCTACAATGAGCAGTTCTTC.

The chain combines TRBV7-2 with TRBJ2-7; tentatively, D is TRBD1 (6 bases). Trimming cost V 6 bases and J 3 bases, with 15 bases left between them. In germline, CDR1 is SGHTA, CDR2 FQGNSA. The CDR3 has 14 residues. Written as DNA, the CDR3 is TGTGCCAGCAGTCGGACCGGGACATTCTACGAGCAGTACTTC. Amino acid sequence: CASSRTGTFYEQYF.

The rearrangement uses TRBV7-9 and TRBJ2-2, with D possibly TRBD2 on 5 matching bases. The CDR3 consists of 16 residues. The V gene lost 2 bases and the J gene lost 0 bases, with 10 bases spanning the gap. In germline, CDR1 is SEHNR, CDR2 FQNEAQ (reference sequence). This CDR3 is CASSLSVLANTGELFF. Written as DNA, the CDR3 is TGTGCCAGCAGCTTAAGTGTACTAGCGAACACCGGGGAGCTGTTTTTT.

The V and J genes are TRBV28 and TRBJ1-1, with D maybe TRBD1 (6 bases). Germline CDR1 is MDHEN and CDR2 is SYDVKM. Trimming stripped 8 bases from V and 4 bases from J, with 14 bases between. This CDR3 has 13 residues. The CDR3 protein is CASFRGVGTEAFF. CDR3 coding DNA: TGTGCCAGCTTCAGGGGAGTTGGCACTGAAGCTTTCTTT.

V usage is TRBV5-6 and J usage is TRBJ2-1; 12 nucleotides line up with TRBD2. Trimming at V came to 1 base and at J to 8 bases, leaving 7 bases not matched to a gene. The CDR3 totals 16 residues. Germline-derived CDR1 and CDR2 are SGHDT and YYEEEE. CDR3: CASSLPVTSGGDEQFF. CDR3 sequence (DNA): TGTGCCAGCAGCTTGCCTGTGACTAGCGGGGGCGATGAGCAGTTCTTC.

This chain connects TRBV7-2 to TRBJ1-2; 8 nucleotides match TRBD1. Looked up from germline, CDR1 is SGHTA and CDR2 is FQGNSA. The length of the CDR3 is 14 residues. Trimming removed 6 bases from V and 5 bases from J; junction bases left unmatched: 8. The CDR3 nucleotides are TGTGCCAGCAGGGACAGGGCGGGTGGGTATGGCTACACCTTC. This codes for CASRDRAGGYGYTF.

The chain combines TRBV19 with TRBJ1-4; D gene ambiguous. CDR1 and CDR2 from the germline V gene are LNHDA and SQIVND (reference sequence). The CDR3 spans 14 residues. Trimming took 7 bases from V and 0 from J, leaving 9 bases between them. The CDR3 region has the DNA TGTGCCAGTACTCCGGAGTCAACTAATGAAAAACTGTTTTTT. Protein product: CASTPESTNEKLFF.

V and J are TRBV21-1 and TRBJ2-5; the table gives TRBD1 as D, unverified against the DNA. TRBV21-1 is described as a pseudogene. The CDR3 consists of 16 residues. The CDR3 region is CASSKGVSGGRETQYF. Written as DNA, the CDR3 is TGTGCCAGCAGCAAAGGCGTCTCAGGGGGTCGGGAGACCCAGTACTTC.

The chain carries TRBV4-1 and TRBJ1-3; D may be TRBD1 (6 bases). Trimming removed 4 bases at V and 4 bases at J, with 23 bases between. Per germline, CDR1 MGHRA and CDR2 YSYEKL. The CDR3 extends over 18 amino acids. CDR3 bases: TGCGCCAGCAGCCTCCTAATATCCCGGCAGGGGCGAGGAAACACCATATATTTT. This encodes CASSLLISRQGRGNTIYF.

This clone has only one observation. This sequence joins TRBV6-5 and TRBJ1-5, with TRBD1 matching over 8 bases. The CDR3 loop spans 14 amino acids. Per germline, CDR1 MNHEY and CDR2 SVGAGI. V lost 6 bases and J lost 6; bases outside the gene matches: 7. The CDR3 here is CASSWTGSGQPQHF. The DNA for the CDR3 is TGTGCCAGCAGCTGGACAGGGTCGGGTCAGCCCCAGCATTTT.

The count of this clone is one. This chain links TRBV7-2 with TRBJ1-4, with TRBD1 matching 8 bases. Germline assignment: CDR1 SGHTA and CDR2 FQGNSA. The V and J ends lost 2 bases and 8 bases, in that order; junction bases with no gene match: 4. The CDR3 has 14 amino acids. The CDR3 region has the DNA TGTGCCAGCAGCTTACAGGGGGCGGGAGAAAAACTGTTTTTT. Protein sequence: CASSLQGAGEKLFF.

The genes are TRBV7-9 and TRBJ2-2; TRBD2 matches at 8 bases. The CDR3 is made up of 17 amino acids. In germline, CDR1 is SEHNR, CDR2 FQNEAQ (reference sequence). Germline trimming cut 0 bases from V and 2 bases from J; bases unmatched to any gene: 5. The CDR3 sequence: CASSLAQTSGNTGELFF. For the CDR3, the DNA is TGTGCCAGCAGCTTAGCGCAAACTAGCGGAAACACCGGGGAGCTGTTTTTT.

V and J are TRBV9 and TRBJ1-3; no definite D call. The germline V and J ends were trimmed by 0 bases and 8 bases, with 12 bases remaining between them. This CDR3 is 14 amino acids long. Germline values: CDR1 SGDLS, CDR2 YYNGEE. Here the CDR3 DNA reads TGTGCCAGCAGCGTAGCTGTCCCGACTGACACCATATATTTT. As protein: CASSVAVPTDTIYF.

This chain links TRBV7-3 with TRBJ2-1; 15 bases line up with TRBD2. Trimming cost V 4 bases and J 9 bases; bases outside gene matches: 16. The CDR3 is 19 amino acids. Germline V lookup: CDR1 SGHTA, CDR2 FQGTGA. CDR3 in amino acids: CASSWTGPGLAGGVAEQFF. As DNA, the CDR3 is TGTGCCAGCAGCTGGACAGGGCCGGGACTAGCGGGAGGAGTTGCTGAGCAGTTCTTC.

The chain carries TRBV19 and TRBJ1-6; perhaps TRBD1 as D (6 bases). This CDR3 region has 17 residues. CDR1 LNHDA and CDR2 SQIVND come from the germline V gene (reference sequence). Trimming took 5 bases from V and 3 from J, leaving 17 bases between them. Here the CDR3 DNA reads TGTGCCAGTAGTGTCACCGGGGGGCGGAACTATAATTCACCCCTCCACTTT. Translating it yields CASSVTGGRNYNSPLHF.

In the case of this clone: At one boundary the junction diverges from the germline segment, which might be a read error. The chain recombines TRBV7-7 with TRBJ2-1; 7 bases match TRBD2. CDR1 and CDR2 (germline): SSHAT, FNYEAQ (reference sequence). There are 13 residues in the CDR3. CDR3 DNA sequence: TGTGCTAGCAGCTTAGCCCCTAGCGGTGAGCAGTTCTTC. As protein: CASSLAPSGEQFF.

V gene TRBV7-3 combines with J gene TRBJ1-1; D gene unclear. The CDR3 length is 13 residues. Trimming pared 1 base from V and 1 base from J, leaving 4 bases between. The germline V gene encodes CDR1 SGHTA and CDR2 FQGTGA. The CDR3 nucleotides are TGTGCCAGCAGCTTAAGTCAGAACACTGAAGCTTTCTTT. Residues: CASSLSQNTEAFF. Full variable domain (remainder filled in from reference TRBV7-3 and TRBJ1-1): GAGVSQTPSNKVTEKGKYVELRCDPISGHTALYWYRQSLGQGPEFLIYFQGTGAADDSGLPNDRFFAVRPEGSVSTLKIQRTERGDSAVYLCASSLSQNTEAFFGQGTRLTVV.

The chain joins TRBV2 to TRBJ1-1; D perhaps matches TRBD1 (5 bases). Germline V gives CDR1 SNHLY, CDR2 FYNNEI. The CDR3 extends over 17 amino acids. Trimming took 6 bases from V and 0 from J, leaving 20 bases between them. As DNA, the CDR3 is TGTGCCAGCAGGCCCGCGGAGACAGCTAACATGAACACTGAAGCTTTCTTT. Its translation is CASRPAETANMNTEAFF.

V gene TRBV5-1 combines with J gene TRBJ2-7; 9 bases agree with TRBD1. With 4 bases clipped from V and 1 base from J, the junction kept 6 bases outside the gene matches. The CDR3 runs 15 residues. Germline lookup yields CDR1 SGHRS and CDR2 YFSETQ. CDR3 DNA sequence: TGCGCCAGCAGCAACACCGGGACAGGGTCCTACGAGCAGTACTTC. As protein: CASSNTGTGSYEQYF.

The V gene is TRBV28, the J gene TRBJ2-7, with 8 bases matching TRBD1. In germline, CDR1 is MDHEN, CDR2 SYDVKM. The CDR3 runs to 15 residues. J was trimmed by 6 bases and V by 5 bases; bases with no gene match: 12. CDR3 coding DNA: TGTGCCAGCAGTCGCAACCCGGGACAGGTCCCCGAGCAGTACTTC. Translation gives CASSRNPGQVPEQYF.

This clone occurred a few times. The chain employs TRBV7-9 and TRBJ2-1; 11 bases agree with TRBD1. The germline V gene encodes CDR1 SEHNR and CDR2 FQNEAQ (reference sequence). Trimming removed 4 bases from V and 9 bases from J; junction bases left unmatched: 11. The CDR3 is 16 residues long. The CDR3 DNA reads TGTGCCAGCAGCTACCCACGGACAGGGGGCGCGGGTGAGCAGTTCTTC. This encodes CASSYPRTGGAGEQFF. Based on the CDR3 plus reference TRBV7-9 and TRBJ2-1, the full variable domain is DTGVSQNPRHKITKRGQNVTFRCDPISEHNRLYWYRQTLGQGPEFLTYFQNEAQLEKSRLLSDRFSAERPKGSFSTLEIQRTEQGDSAMYLCASSYPRTGGAGEQFFGPGTRLTVL.

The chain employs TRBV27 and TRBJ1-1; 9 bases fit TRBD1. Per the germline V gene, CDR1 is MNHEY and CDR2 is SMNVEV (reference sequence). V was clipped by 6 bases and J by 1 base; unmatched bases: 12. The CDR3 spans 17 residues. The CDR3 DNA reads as TGTGCCAGCAGAGGGGTGGGACAGGGAGGGTGGAACACTGAAGCTTTCTTT. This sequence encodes CASRGVGQGGWNTEAFF.

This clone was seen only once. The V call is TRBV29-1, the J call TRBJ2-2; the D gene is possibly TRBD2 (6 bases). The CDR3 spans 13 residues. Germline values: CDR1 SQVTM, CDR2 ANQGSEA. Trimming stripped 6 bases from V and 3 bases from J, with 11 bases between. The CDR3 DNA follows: TGCAGCGTCACCGGGGACTACACCGGGGAGCTGTTTTTT. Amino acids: CSVTGDYTGELFF.

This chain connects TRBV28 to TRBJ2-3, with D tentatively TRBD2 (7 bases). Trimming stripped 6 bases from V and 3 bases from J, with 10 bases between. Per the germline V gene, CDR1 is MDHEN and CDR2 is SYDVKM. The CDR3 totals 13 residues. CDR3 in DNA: TGTGCCAGCAGCAAGGGGGGGACAGATACGCAGTATTTT. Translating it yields CASSKGGTDTQYF.

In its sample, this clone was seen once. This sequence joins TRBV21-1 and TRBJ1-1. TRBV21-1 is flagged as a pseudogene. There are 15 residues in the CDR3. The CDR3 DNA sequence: TGTGCCAGCAGCAAAGCTTCAGGGGAGGGGACTGAAGCTTTCTTT. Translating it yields CASSKASGEGTEAFF.

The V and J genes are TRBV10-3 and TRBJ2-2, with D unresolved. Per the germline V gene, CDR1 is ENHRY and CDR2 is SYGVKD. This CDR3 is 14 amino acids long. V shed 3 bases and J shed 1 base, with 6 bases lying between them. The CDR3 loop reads CAISETRNTGELFF. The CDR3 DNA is TGTGCCATCAGTGAAACGAGGAACACCGGGGAGCTGTTTTTT.

CDR3 sequence reads: CASSSSGTGELFF. CDR3 in DNA: TGTGCCAGCAGCTCCTCCGGGACCGGGGAGCTGTTTTTT. This chain uses TRBV7-3 with TRBJ2-2; D gene uncertain. Germline V gene data show CDR1 as SGHTA and CDR2 as FQGTGA. The CDR3 totals 13 residues. The V gene lost 4 bases and the J gene lost 5 bases, with 8 bases spanning the gap.

CDR3 nucleotides: TGTGCCAGCAGCTTGGTTGGGGGCTCAGGCAATCAGCCCCAGCATTTT. Its protein is CASSLVGGSGNQPQHF. This chain joins TRBV5-5 and TRBJ1-5; D possibly corresponds to TRBD1 (6 bases). V lost 0 bases and J lost 2, with 12 bases in between. In germline, CDR1 is SGHKS, CDR2 YYEKEE (reference sequence). The CDR3 has 16 amino acids.

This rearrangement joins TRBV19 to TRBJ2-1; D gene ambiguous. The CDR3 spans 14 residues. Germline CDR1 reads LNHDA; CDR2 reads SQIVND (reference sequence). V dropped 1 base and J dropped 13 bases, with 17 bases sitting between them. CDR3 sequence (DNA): TGTGCCAGTAGTATAGTCGGTACCGCAGACAAACAGTTCTTC. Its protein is CASSIVGTADKQFF. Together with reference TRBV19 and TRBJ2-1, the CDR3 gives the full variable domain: DGGITQSPKYLFRKEGQNVTLSCEQNLNHDAMYWYRQDPGQGLRLIYYSQIVNDFQKGDIAEGYSVSREKKESFPLTVTSAQKNPTAFYLCASSIVGTADKQFFGPGTRLTVL.

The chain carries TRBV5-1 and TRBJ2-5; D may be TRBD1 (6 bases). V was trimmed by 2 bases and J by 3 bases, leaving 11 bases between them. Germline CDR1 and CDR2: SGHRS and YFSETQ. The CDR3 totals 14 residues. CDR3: CASSLGRTEETQYF. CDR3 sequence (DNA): TGCGCCAGCAGCTTAGGACGGACAGAAGAGACCCAGTACTTC.